Reported below is one TCR beta chain. The sample is drawn from a study of blood T cell repertoires in COVID-19. Turning to the study itself: Samples came from the United States, Italy and Spain, spanning acute and convalescent COVID-19. Nucleic acid was either cDNA or gDNA, and it came from T cells, B-cell-depleted T cells, or PBMCs.

Trimming shortened V by 5 bases and J by 2 bases, and 16 bases separated the two germline ends. Germline V CDR1 and CDR2: KGHSH, LQKENI. The length of the CDR3 is 15 residues. Original data processing: Estimates of nucleated cell counts were drawn from the amplification of reference gene primers. This table comes from immunoSEQ multiplex PCR, and its TCRdb copy is limited to in-frame clones, with some not included. That table is the source of V, J and clone size, and D and trimming were worked out from the DNA. The data show hundreds of thousands of clones, around 87% seen once. Sequenced: peripheral blood. This chain connects TRBV18 to TRBJ2-7; D is perhaps TRBD2 (6 bases). The receptor was derived from a woman between 40 and 50 years old who had recovered from COVID-19. The DNA for the CDR3 is TGTGCCAGCTCATCAACCGGGACTGAAACCTACGAGCAGTACTTC. Translating gives CASSSTGTETYEQYF.